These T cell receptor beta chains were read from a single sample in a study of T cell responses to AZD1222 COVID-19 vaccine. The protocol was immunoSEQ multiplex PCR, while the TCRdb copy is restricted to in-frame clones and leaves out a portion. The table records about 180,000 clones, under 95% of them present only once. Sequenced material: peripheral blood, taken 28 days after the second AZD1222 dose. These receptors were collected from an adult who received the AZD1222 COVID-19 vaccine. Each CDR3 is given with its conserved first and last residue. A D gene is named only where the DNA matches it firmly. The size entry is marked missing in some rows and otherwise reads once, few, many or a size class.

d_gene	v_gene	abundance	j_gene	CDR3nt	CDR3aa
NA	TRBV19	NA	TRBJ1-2	TGTGCCAGTAGAACGGATAACTATGGCTACACCTTC	CASRTDNYGYTF
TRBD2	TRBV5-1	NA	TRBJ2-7	TGCGCCAGCAGCTTGAAACTAGCGGGAACCGACTACGAGCAGTACTTC	CASSLKLAGTDYEQYF
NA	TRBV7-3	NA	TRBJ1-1	TGTGCCAGCAGCTTAACCCGAGACGGACGAACTGAAGCTTTCTTT	CASSLTRDGRTEAFF
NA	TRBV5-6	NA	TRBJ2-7	TGTGCCAGCAGCTTGGAGGGGCGGCAGTACTTC	CASSLEGRQYF
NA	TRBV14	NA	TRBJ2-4	TGTGCCAGCAGCCAAGAATCGGGACTAGCCAAAAACATTCAGTACTTC	CASSQESGLAKNIQYF
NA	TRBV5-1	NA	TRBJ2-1	TGCGCCAGCAGTCCCCGCCTGACGGACAGTCTCTCCTACAATGAGCAGTTCTTC	CASSPRLTDSLSYNEQFF
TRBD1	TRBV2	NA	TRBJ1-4	TGTGCCACCCTTCGAGGGACAGGGGGTGAAAAACTGTTTTTT	CATLRGTGGEKLFF
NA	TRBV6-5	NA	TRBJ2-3	TGTGCCGCCTGGACCACAGATACGCAGTATTTT	CAAWTTDTQYF
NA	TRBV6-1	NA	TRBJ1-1	TGTGCCAGCAGTGAAGTAGGGCAGGGAATTGAAGCTTTCTTT	CASSEVGQGIEAFF
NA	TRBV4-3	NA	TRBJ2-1	TGCGCCAGCAGCCACGGGGCTCCCAATGAGCAGTTCTTC	CASSHGAPNEQFF
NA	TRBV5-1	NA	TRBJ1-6	TGCGCCAGCAGCTCACATGCTCGGGGCTCCTATAATTCACCCCTCCACTTT	CASSSHARGSYNSPLHF
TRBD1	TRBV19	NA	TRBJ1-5	TGTGCCAGTAGTAGGGACAGGGCGGGCAATCAGCCCCAGCATTTT	CASSRDRAGNQPQHF
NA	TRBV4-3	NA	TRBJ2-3	TGCGCCAGCAGCCAAGGTGCTAGCTCTAGCACAGATACGCAGTATTTT	CASSQGASSSTDTQYF
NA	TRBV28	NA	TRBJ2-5	TGTGCCCGCCCCGGGGGGGGGACAGGGGAGACCCAGTACTTC	CARPGGGTGETQYF
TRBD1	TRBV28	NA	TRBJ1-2	TGTGCCAGCATAGCGGGGACAGCTCGCTATGGCTACACCTTC	CASIAGTARYGYTF
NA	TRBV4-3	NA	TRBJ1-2	TGCGCCAGCAGCCCCCGGGGGGCAAGCGGCTACACCTTC	CASSPRGASGYTF
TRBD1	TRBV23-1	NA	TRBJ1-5	TGCGCCAGCAGTCAGTTGACAGGGGGAAATCAGCCCCAGCATTTT	CASSQLTGGNQPQHF
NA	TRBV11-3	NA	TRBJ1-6	TGTGCCAGCAGCTCCATTTCTACGTCCGCGACTTCACCCCTCCACTTT	CASSSISTSATSPLHF
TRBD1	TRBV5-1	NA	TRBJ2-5	TGCGCCAGCAGCATGACAGGGTTGAGAGAGACCCAGTACTTC	CASSMTGLRETQYF
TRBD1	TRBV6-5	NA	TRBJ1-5	TGTGCCAGCAGCGTTGGGACAGAGGGTGGGACCCAGCATTTT	CASSVGTEGGTQHF
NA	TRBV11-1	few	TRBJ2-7	TGTGCCAGCAGCCCCCGGGACCGACCGTCCTACGAGCAGTACTTC	CASSPRDRPSYEQYF
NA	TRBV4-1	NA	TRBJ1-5	TGCGCCAGCAGCCAAGATGAAAATCAGCCCCAGCATTTT	CASSQDENQPQHF
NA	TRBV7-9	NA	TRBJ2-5	TGTGCCAGCAGCTTCCCGGACCGGGGACAAGAGACCCAGTACTTC	CASSFPDRGQETQYF